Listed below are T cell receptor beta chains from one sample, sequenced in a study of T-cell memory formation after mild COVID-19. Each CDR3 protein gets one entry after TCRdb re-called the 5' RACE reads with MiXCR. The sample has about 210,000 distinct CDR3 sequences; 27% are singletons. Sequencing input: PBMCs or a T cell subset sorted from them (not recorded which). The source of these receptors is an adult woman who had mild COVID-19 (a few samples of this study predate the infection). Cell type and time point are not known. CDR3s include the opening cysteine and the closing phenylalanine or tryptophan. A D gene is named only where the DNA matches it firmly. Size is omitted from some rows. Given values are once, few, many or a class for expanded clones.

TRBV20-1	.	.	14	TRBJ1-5	CSALKASPNQPQHF	TGCAGTGCCCTAAAGGCCAGCCCCAATCAGCCCCAGCATTTT
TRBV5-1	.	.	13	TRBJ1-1	CASRNHVNTEAFF	TGCGCCAGCAGAAATCACGTAAACACTGAAGCTTTCTTT
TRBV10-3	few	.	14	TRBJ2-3	CAISDRVHTDTQYF	TGTGCCATCAGCGATAGGGTTCACACAGATACGCAGTATTTT
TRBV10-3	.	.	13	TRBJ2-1	CAITGDLGNEQFF	TGTGCCATCACGGGGGATTTGGGCAATGAGCAGTTCTTC
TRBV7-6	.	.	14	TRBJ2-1	CASSLGSTGNEQFF	TGTGCCAGCAGCTTAGGGTCGACCGGGAATGAGCAGTTCTTC
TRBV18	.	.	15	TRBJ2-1	CASSPQGGSYNELFF	TGTGCCAGCTCACCACAGGGGGGCTCCTACAATGAGCTGTTCTTC
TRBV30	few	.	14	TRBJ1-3	CAWVKLSSGNTIYF	TGTGCCTGGGTTAAACTGAGCTCTGGAAACACCATATATTTT
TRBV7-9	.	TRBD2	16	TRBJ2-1	CASSFPLAGGSNEQFF	TGTGCCAGCAGCTTCCCACTAGCGGGAGGGTCCAATGAGCAGTTCTTC
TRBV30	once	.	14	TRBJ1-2	CAWSVLDTGYGYTF	TGTGCCTGGAGTGTATTGGACACTGGCTATGGCTACACCTTC
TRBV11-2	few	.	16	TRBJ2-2	CASSFQRATNTGELFF	TGTGCCAGCAGCTTCCAGCGGGCCACGAACACCGGGGAGCTGTTTTTT
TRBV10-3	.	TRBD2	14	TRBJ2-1	CAIRTSGENNEQFF	TGTGCCATCAGAACTAGCGGGGAGAACAATGAGCAGTTCTTC
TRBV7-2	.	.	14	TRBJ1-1	CASRTGTVNTEAFF	TGTGCCAGCAGAACCGGGACGGTAAACACTGAAGCTTTCTTT
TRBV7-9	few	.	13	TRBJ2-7	CASSPKAVGEQYF	TGTGCCAGCAGCCCGAAGGCAGTCGGCGAGCAGTACTTC
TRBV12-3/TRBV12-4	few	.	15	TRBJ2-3	CASSPLGGGTDTQYF	TGTGCCAGCAGTCCCCTGGGCGGGGGCACAGATACGCAGTATTTT
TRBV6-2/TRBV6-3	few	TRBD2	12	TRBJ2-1	CASRGRDNEQFF	TGTGCCAGCCGCGGGAGGGACAATGAGCAGTTCTTC
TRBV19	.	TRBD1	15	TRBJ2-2	CASSSTGVNTGELFF	TGTGCCAGTAGTTCAACAGGGGTGAACACCGGGGAGCTGTTTTTT
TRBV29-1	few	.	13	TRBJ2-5	CSVDPTDQETQYF	TGCAGCGTTGATCCGACAGACCAAGAGACCCAGTACTTC
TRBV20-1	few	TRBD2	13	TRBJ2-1	CSASLAANNEQFF	TGCAGTGCTTCCCTAGCGGCAAACAATGAGCAGTTCTTC
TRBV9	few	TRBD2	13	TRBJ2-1	CASSGEASGVQFF	TGTGCCAGCAGCGGGGAGGCTAGCGGTGTGCAGTTCTTC
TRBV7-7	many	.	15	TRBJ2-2	CASSPTLSNTGELFF	TGTGCTAGCAGCCCCACTCTTTCGAACACCGGGGAGCTGTTTTTT
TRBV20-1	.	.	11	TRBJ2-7	CSAELAAEQYF	TGCAGTGCTGAACTAGCCGCCGAGCAGTACTTC
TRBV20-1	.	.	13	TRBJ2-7	CSARKPNRAEQYF	TGCAGTGCTAGAAAACCGAATCGAGCAGAGCAGTACTTC
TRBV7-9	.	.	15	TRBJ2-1	CASSLAGTSYNEQFF	TGTGCCAGCAGCTTAGCCGGGACTTCCTACAATGAGCAGTTCTTC
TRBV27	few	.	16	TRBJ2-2	CASSFVEYANTGELFF	TGTGCCAGCAGTTTCGTCGAATACGCGAACACCGGGGAGCTGTTTTTT